This TCR beta chain was captured in a study of regulatory T cells in long-lasting Graves disease. Study outcomes and limitations: Persistent disease was characterized by preferential usage of TRBV28, TRBJ1-2 and TRBJ2-5.

Arm-PCR of CDR3 regions and iRepertoire HTBI primers were used to build TCR beta libraries. Each CDR3 protein gets one entry after TCRdb re-called the multiplex PCR reads with MiXCR. The sample records about 470,000 distinct CDR3 sequences, roughly 21% being singletons. With respect to this clonotype: Its specificity is not known.

In germline, CDR1 is SEHNR, CDR2 FQNEAQ (reference sequence). This CDR3 is built from 17 residues. V was clipped by 4 bases and J by 0 bases; unmatched bases: 6. Time point here: persistent/refractory GD, antithyroid drugs over 5 years with positive TRAb. PBMCs provided the RNA from which the TCR library was made. Graves' disease was diagnosed by American Thyroid Association guidelines. The sequencing here drew on peripheral blood mononuclear cells (PBMCs), taken when the disease was refractory, from a patient treated with antithyroid drugs. This chain connects TRBV7-9 to TRBJ2-6; the match to TRBD1 covers 7 bases. The receptor was derived from a female donor with Graves disease. CDR3 residues: CASSSGQAFSGANVLTF. The CDR3 DNA is TGTGCCAGCAGCTCTGGACAGGCCTTCTCTGGGGCCAACGTCCTGACTTTC.